The T cell receptor (beta chain) described here comes from a study of blood T cell repertoires in COVID-19. Profiled with immunoSEQ multiplex PCR; TCRdb holds only in-frame clones, not every one. The sample comprises approximately 170,000 clones, roughly 91% of which are singletons, and roughly 2% rests with the top ten. This sequence was found in a man aged 45-65 years who had recovered from COVID-19. Material: peripheral blood.

The DNA for the CDR3 is TGTGCCAGCAGCTTAGCGGGCAGGGTGTCCTCTGGAAACACCATATATTTT. Amino acids: CASSLAGRVSSGNTIYF. This chain uses TRBV7-9 with TRBJ1-3; D possibly corresponds to TRBD1 (5 bases). V was cut by 0 bases and J by 0 bases, with 12 bases left in between. From germline, CDR1 is SEHNR and CDR2 FQNEAQ (reference sequence). CDR3 length equals 17 residues.